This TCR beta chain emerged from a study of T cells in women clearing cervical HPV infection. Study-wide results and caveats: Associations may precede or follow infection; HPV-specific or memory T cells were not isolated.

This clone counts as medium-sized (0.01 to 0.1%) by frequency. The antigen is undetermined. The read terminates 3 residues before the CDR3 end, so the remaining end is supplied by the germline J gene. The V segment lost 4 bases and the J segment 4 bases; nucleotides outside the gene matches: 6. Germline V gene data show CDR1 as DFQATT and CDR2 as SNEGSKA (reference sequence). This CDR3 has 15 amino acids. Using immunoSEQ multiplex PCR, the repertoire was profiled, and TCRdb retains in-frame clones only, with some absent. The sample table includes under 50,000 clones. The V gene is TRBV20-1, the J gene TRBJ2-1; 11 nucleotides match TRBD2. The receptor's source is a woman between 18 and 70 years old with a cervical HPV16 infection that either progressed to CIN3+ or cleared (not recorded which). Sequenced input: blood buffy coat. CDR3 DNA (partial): TGCAGTGCTACCTCAATAGCGGGGGGGTACAATGAG. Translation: CSATSIAGGYNE. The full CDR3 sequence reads CSATSIAGGYNEQFF.